This TCR beta chain originates from a study of T cells in Graves' hyperthyroidism and ophthalmopathy. Study summary: Peripheral blood draws took place at initial diagnosis, ahead of any treatment. General observations from the study: Most thyroid clonotypes expanded above 0.001 appeared in blood too.

It was uncontrolled infection, other autoimmune disease, pregnancy or lactation that excluded patients. Diagnosis relied on clinical symptoms, serum thyroxine and TRAb, thyroid ultrasound and orbital computed tomography. This clonotype was counted at least ten times. The antigen remains unidentified. The CDR3 extends over 16 amino acids. The ends were cut back, 5 bases at V and 1 base at J, with 17 bases in the middle. Germline V CDR1 and CDR2: MNHNS, SASEGT. Amplified TCR beta CDR3 regions came from RNA transcripts. The TCR CDR3 first-round RT-PCR relied on the HTBI primer set. TCRdb called the multiplex PCR reads again in MiXCR, with one record for every CDR3 protein. The sample shows about 350,000 distinct CDR3 sequences, roughly 13% of them seen only once.

V is TRBV6-1 and J is TRBJ1-1; D is perhaps TRBD1 (6 bases). This receptor was obtained from a woman in her twenties or thirties with Graves' hyperthyroidism. Sequences were obtained from blood. CDR3 DNA sequence: TGTGCCAGCAGTCTAAAAAGCATCAGGGGGAACACTGAAGCTTTCTTT. This sequence encodes CASSLKSIRGNTEAFF.